The TCR beta chain described here comes from a study of shared clonotypes between healthy human individuals. Study outcomes and limitations: Naive CD4 clonotypes overlapped across a few donors at 4.5% to 5.5%.

Regarding this clone: What it binds is not known.

Trimming removed 5 bases from V and 6 bases from J, with 13 bases in between. This CDR3 is built from 13 residues. Per germline, CDR1 SNHLY and CDR2 FYNNEI. This table comes from immunoSEQ multiplex PCR, and its TCRdb copy is limited to in-frame clones, with some not included. The data show 1.4 million to 1.5 million clones, more than 95% seen once. Sequencing was carried out using naive CD4+ T cells sorted from blood. Subset specified: CD45RA+ positively selected. V usage is TRBV2 and J usage is TRBJ1-1; D perhaps matches TRBD1 (5 bases). The clonotype comes from a man aged 30 to 45 in good health. CDR3: CASSHEGSAEAFF. As DNA, the CDR3 is TGTGCCAGCAGTCACGAGGGGAGCGCTGAAGCTTTCTTT.